The source of this T cell receptor (beta chain) is a study of OX40 agonist ivuxolimab in advanced cancers. Study information: Enrollees could have had prior anti-PD-1, anti-PD-L1 or anti-CTLA-4 therapy, which about 40% had received.

The ends were cut back, 0 bases at V and 4 bases at J, with 16 bases in the middle. The germline gives CDR1 LGHNA, CDR2 YSLEER. This CDR3 has 16 amino acids. Sequenced by immunoSEQ multiplex PCR; TCRdb stores in-frame clones only, minus some. Of over 8,500 clones in the sample, around 79% were seen once. V is TRBV4-3 and J is TRBJ2-7; a possible D gene is TRBD1 (6 bases). Specimen: CD4+ or CD8+ T cells sorted from blood, collected in a trial of the OX40 agonist ivuxolimab. The receptor's source is an adult with an advanced solid tumor such as melanoma, head and neck, liver or kidney cancer. Here the CDR3 reads CASSQDFGQFFYEQYF. For the CDR3, the DNA is TGCGCCAGCAGCCAAGATTTTGGACAGTTCTTTTACGAGCAGTACTTC.